A selection of T cell receptor beta chains follows, all from one sample in a study of post-analysis software for immune sequencing data. One entry per CDR3 protein results from TCRdb running MiXCR on the PCR reads. The top ten clones hold roughly 0.53% of a sample with some 690,000 distinct CDR3 sequences, roughly 29% of them seen once. Input material: blood. These receptors all come from a girl aged 10 to 17 with multiple sclerosis. Both conserved end residues are part of each CDR3. D genes are given only for firm matches. Only some rows state a clone size, as once, few, many or a class for expanded clones.

v_gene	j_gene	d_gene	abundance	CDR3aa	CDR3nt
TRBV5-1	TRBJ2-3	.	few	CASRPDIGSTDTQYF	TGCGCCAGCAGACCGGACATCGGTTCCACAGATACGCAGTATTTT
TRBV6-2/TRBV6-3	TRBJ2-3	.	.	CASSPLRLGTDTQYF	TGTGCCAGCAGTCCGCTGCGGTTAGGCACAGATACGCAGTATTTT
TRBV7-7	TRBJ2-5	TRBD1	few	CASSFQGVIGETQYF	TGTGCTAGCAGCTTCCAGGGGGTGATCGGAGAGACCCAGTACTTC
TRBV29-1	TRBJ2-1	TRBD1	.	CSVAGDRSSYNEQFF	TGCAGCGTTGCAGGGGACAGAAGCTCCTACAATGAGCAGTTCTTC
TRBV11-2	TRBJ2-3	.	.	CASTVGLFPTDTQYF	TGTGCCAGCACCGTCGGACTTTTTCCTACAGATACGCAGTATTTT
TRBV5-1	TRBJ1-4	.	.	CASSAGGYNEKLFF	TGCGCCAGCAGCGCAGGCGGATATAATGAAAAACTGTTTTTT
TRBV19	TRBJ2-1	TRBD2	.	CASSKNSPTSGSYNEQFF	TGTGCCAGTAGTAAAAACTCCCCTACTAGCGGGAGTTACAATGAGCAGTTCTTC
TRBV24-1	TRBJ2-1	.	few	CATSDHPRGEQFF	TGTGCCACCAGTGATCACCCTAGGGGGGAGCAGTTCTTC
TRBV27	TRBJ2-7	.	.	CASSFVREFNEQYF	TGTGCCAGCAGTTTCGTCCGAGAATTCAATGAGCAGTACTTC
TRBV14	TRBJ2-4	.	once	CASSQPEFGNIQYF	TGTGCCAGCAGCCAGCCCGAATTCGGAAACATTCAGTACTTC
TRBV6-5	TRBJ2-7	TRBD1	few	CASSYSRPGQIYEQYF	TGTGCCAGCAGTTACTCCCGCCCGGGACAGATCTACGAGCAGTACTTC
TRBV6-5	TRBJ2-1	.	.	CASRSGLMNNEQFF	TGTGCCAGCAGATCAGGACTGATGAACAATGAGCAGTTCTTC
TRBV5-1	TRBJ2-7	.	few	CASSLSVRGGSYEQYF	TGCGCCAGCAGCTTGAGTGTTCGAGGCGGAAGCTACGAGCAGTACTTC
TRBV18	TRBJ2-3	.	.	CASSGGISTDTQYF	TGTGCCAGCTCAGGCGGAATCAGCACAGATACGCAGTATTTT
TRBV28	TRBJ2-5	TRBD1	few	CASSFPRTGPQETQYF	TGTGCCAGCAGTTTTCCCCGGACAGGGCCCCAAGAGACCCAGTACTTC
TRBV29-1	TRBJ2-1	TRBD2	few	CSAERGFSYNEQFF	TGCAGCGCCGAGCGGGGGTTCTCCTACAATGAGCAGTTCTTC
TRBV5-1	TRBJ2-7	.	few	CASSLAGQALSYEQYF	TGCGCCAGCAGCTTGGCCGGGCAGGCGCTCTCCTACGAGCAGTACTTC
TRBV6-6	TRBJ2-5	TRBD2	.	CASSSPLAEQETQYF	TGTGCCAGCAGTTCCCCACTAGCGGAACAAGAGACCCAGTACTTC